The clone carrying this T cell receptor (beta chain) was counted only a few times. Its target is not known. The sample originates from a study of lymphopenia after photon versus proton radiotherapy. Germline V lookup: CDR1 MNHEY, CDR2 SMNVEV (reference sequence). The length of the CDR3 is 15 residues. V lost 0 bases and J lost 2, with 8 bases in between. Findings of the study overall: Photon-treated patients lost naive T cells and TCR diversity; proton-treated stayed stable. Post-nadir TCR diversity decline inversely tracked overall survival among those who died.

Only in-frame clones appear in the TCRdb table, and some are missing; sequencing was by immunoSEQ multiplex PCR. The data show over 50,000 clones, around 88% seen once. The chain is built from TRBV27 and TRBJ1-5; D is perhaps TRBD1 (5 bases). This receptor was taken from a man aged 40-49 years with gastric cancer. Sequenced material: peripheral blood, taken from a patient treated with photon-based radiotherapy. The CDR3 spells CASSLSQGGNQPQHF. The CDR3 DNA follows: TGTGCCAGCAGTTTATCTCAGGGAGGCAATCAGCCCCAGCATTTT.